The sequence of this T cell receptor beta chain was determined in a study of T cells after yellow fever vaccination. Overall study findings and caveats: The CD4 and CD8 compartments had a small share of their clonotypes in common.

Concerning this clonotype: Its antigen is not identified.

The CDR3 sequence is 16 residues long. The V and J ends lost 6 bases and 3 bases respectively, with 19 bases between them. TCRdb re-derived calls from the 5' RACE reads in MiXCR, one entry per CDR3 protein. The sample has about 300,000 distinct CDR3 sequences, roughly 8.7% seen once. The chain recombines TRBV12-3 or TRBV12-4 with TRBJ2-3, with D hard to call. This receptor was taken from a man between 18 and 35 years old who received the YFV17D yellow fever vaccine. Source: CD4+ T cells sorted from PBMCs, taken 5 days after the yellow fever booster vaccination. CDR3 region: CASSFTDALRTDTQYF. As DNA, the CDR3 is TGTGCCAGCAGCTTTACCGACGCATTAAGGACAGATACGCAGTATTTT.